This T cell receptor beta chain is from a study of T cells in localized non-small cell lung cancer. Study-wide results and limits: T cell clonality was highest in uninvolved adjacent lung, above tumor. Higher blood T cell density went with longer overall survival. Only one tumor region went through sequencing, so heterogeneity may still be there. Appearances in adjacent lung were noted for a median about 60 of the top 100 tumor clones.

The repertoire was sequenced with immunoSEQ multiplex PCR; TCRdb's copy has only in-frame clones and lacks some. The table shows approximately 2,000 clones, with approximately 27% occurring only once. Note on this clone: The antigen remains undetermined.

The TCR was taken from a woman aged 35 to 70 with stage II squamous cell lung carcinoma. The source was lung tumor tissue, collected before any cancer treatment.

The CDR3 protein is CASSSGQAGQETQYF. Here the CDR3 DNA reads TGCGCCAGCAGCTCTGGACAGGCGGGGCAAGAGACCCAGTACTTC. The V gene is TRBV5-1, the J gene TRBJ2-5; D may be TRBD1 (7 bases). The V end lost 3 bases, the J end lost 2 bases, and 14 bases lay between the germline ends. Germline V gene sequence: CDR1 SGHRS, CDR2 YFSETQ. The CDR3 length is 15 residues.